This entry features one T cell receptor (beta chain) sequence. In the original workflow: Reference gene primer amplification gave nucleated cell count estimates. Method: immunoSEQ multiplex PCR; TCRdb's copy keeps in-frame clones and lacks some. D and trimming come from the DNA, and the V and J calls and clone size come from that table. The profile shows approximately 350,000 clones, about 86% of them singletons. The germline V gene has CDR1 LNHDA and CDR2 SQIVND (reference sequence). This CDR3 contains 16 residues. Trimming at V came to 4 bases and at J to 0 bases, leaving 6 bases not matched to a gene. This sample was taken from a study of blood T cell repertoires in COVID-19. Study context: Samples of COVID-19 (acute and convalescent) were obtained from the United States, Italy and Spain. PBMCs, B-cell-depleted T cells, or T cells provided the cDNA or gDNA that made up the material.

Material: peripheral blood. The rearrangement uses TRBV19 and TRBJ2-7; 10 bases match TRBD1. This TCR derives from a man in his thirties or forties with active or convalescent COVID-19. CDR3 sequence: CASSNSGTGASYEQYF. The CDR3 bases are TGTGCCAGTAGTAATTCAGGGACAGGGGCCTCCTACGAGCAGTACTTC.